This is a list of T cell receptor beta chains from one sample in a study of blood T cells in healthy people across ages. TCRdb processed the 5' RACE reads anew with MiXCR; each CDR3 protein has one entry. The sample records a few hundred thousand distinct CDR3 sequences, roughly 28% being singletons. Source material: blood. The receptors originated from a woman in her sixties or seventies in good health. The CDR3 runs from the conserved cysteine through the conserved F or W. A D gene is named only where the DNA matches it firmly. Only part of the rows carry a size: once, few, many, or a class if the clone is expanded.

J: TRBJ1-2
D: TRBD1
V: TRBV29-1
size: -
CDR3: CSVDARDRGNHGYTF
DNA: TGCAGCGTTGACGCCCGGGACAGGGGGAACCATGGCTACACCTTC

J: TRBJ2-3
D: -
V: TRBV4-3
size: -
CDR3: CASSQEGLLTDTQYF
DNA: TGCGCCAGCAGCCAAGAGGGACTCCTCACAGATACGCAGTATTTT

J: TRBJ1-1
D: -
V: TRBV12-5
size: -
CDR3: CASGLEAHTKAFF
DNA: TGTGCTAGTGGTTTGGAGGCCCACACTAAAGCTTTCTTT

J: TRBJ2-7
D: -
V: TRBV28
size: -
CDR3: CASSSRLLTYEQYF
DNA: TGTGCCAGCAGTTCCCGACTACTAACCTACGAGCAGTACTTC

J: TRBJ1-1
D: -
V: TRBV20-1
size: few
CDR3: CSARDWGRNTEAFF
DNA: TGCAGTGCTAGAGATTGGGGACGGAACACTGAAGCTTTCTTT

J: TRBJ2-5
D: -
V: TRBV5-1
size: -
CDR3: CASSPRGAQETQYF
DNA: TGCGCCAGCAGCCCCCGGGGGGCCCAAGAGACCCAGTACTTC

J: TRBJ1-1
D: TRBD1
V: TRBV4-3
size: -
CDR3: CASSPQGQGAEAFF
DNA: TGCGCCAGCAGCCCCCAGGGACAGGGGGCTGAAGCTTTCTTT

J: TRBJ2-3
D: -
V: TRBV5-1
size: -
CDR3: CASTSGGAPDTQYF
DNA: TGCGCCAGCACCTCAGGGGGGGCCCCAGATACGCAGTATTTT

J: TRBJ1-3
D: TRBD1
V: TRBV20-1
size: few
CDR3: CSAPDRASGNTIYF
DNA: TGCAGTGCTCCCGACAGGGCTTCTGGAAACACCATATATTTT

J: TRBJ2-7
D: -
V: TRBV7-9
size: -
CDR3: CASSSRSRDNTLKQYF
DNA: TGTGCCAGCAGCTCTAGGTCGAGGGACAACACTTTGAAGCAGTACTTC

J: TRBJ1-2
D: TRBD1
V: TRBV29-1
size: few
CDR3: CSVGRTGRANYGYTF
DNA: TGCAGCGTTGGAAGGACAGGCCGAGCTAACTATGGCTACACCTTC

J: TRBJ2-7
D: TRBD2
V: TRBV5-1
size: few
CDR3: CASSLGGGLAVSYEQYF
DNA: TGCGCCAGCAGCTTGGGAGGGGGACTAGCGGTCTCCTACGAGCAGTACTTC

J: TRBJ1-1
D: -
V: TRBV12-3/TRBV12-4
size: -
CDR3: CASSLAPGIQAFF
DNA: TGTGCCAGCAGTTTAGCGCCCGGGATTCAAGCTTTCTTT

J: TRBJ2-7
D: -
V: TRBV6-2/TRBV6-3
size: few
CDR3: CASSDPLAQHRGEQYF
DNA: TGTGCCAGCAGTGACCCCCTGGCACAACATCGTGGGGAGCAGTACTTC

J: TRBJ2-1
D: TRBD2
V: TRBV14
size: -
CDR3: CASSHGGYDEQFF
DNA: TGTGCCAGCAGCCACGGGGGGTACGATGAGCAGTTCTTC

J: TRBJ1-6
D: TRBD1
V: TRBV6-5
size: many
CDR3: CGTGPSSYNSPLHF
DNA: TGTGGGACAGGGCCGAGCTCCTATAATTCACCCCTCCACTTT

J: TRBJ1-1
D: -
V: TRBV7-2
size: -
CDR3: CASSLAWGMGGEAFF
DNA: TGTGCCAGCAGCTTAGCCTGGGGGATGGGTGGTGAAGCTTTCTTT

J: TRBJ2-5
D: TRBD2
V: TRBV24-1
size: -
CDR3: CATSGEGAGGETQYF
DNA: TGTGCCACCAGTGGGGAAGGGGCGGGAGGAGAGACCCAGTACTTC

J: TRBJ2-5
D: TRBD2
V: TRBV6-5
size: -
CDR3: CASSSKTSGGYQETQYF
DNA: TGTGCCAGCAGTTCTAAGACTAGCGGGGGGTACCAAGAGACCCAGTACTTC

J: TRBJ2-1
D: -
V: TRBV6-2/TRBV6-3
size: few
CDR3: CASLERTYNEQFF
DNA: TGTGCCAGCCTCGAAAGGACCTACAATGAGCAGTTCTTC

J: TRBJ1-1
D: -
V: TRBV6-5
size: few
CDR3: CASSSTTPQLNTEAFF
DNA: TGTGCCAGCAGTTCTACCACCCCACAATTGAACACTGAAGCTTTCTTT

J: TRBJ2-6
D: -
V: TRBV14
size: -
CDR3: CASSQDEGDIPFWAGASVLTF
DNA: TGTGCCAGCAGCCAAGACGAGGGTGACATTCCCTTTTGGGCTGGGGCCAGCGTCCTGACTTTC

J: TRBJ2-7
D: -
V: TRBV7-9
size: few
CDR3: CASSLAGGTPAEDEQYF
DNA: TGTGCCAGCAGCTTAGCCGGGGGAACTCCAGCAGAGGACGAGCAGTACTTC

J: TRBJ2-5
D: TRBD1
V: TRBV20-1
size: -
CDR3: CSATTGGPETQYF
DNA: TGCAGTGCTACAACAGGGGGGCCAGAGACCCAGTACTTC

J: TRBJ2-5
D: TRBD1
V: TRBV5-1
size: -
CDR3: CASSYGDRGLETQYF
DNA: TGCGCCAGCAGCTACGGGGACAGGGGACTCGAGACCCAGTACTTC

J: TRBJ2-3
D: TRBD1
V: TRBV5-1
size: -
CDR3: CASSAGTVATDTQYF
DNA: TGCGCCAGCAGCGCCGGGACAGTAGCCACAGATACGCAGTATTTT

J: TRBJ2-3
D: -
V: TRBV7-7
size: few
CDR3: CASSLMASSDTQYF
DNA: TGTGCCAGCAGCTTGATGGCTAGCTCAGATACGCAGTATTTT

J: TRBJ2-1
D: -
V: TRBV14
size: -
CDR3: CASSQVGYNEQFF
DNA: TGTGCCAGCAGCCAAGTCGGGTACAATGAGCAGTTCTTC

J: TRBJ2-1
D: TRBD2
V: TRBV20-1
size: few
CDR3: CSARDPAGGENNEQFF
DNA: TGCAGTGCTAGAGATCCAGCGGGGGGAGAAAACAATGAGCAGTTCTTC

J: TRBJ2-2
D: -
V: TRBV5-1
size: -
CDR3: CASAGVTGELFF
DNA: TGCGCCAGCGCAGGGGTTACCGGGGAGCTGTTTTTT

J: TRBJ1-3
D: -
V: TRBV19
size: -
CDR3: CASSRAVHSGNTIYF
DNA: TGTGCCAGTAGCAGGGCAGTCCACTCTGGAAACACCATATATTTT

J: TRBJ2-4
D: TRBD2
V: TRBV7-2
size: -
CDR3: CASSPSRDYLIQYF
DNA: TGTGCCAGCAGCCCTTCTCGGGACTATCTGATTCAGTACTTC

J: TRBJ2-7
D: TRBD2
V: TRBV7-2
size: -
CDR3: CASSLAGLAAYEQYF
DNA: TGTGCCAGCAGCTTAGCGGGACTAGCAGCCTACGAGCAGTACTTC

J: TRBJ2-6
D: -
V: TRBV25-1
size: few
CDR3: CASSEPGANVLTF
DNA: TGTGCCAGCAGTGAACCTGGGGCCAACGTCCTGACTTTC

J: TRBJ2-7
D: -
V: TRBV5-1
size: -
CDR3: CASSTEPAAYEQYF
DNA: TGCGCCAGCAGCACCGAGCCAGCGGCCTACGAGCAGTACTTC

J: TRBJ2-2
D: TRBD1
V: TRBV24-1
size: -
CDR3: CATSEGQGDTGELFF
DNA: TGTGCCACCAGTGAGGGACAGGGGGACACCGGGGAGCTGTTTTTT

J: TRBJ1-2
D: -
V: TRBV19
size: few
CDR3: CASSRGAANYGYTF
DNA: TGTGCCAGTAGTAGAGGAGCAGCTAACTATGGCTACACCTTC

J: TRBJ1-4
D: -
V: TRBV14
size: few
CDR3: CASSQVPEKLFF
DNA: TGTGCCAGCAGCCAAGTGCCTGAAAAACTGTTTTTT

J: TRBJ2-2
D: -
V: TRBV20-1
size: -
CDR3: CSAATPNTGELFF
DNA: TGCAGTGCGGCGACGCCGAACACCGGGGAGCTGTTTTTT

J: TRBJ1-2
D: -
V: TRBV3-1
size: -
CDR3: CASSSRPIQINYGYTF
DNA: TGTGCCAGCAGTTCTAGACCAATACAGATTAACTATGGCTACACCTTC

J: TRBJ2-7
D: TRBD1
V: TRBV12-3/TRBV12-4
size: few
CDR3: CASSFNRGSYEQYF
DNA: TGTGCCAGCAGTTTTAACAGGGGTTCCTACGAGCAGTACTTC

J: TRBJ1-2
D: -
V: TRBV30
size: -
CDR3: CAWGTNNYGYTF
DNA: TGTGCCTGGGGGACAAATAACTATGGCTACACCTTC

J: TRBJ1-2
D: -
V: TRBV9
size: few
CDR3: CASSTLGLLGGYTF
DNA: TGTGCCAGCAGCACGCTTGGGCTTCTTGGTGGCTACACCTTC

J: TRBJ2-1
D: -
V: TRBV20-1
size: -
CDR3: CSAPRSRGNEQFF
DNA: TGCAGTGCTCCACGGTCTCGGGGGAATGAGCAGTTCTTC

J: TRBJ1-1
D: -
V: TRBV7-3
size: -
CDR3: CASSLKGDTEAFF
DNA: TGTGCCAGCAGCTTGAAGGGAGACACTGAAGCTTTCTTT

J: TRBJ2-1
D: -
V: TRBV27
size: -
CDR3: CASRQTAYNEQFF
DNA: TGTGCCAGCAGGCAGACAGCTTACAATGAGCAGTTCTTC

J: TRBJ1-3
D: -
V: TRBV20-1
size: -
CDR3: CSAPDSYSGNTIYF
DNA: TGCAGTGCTCCGGACAGTTATTCTGGAAACACCATATATTTT

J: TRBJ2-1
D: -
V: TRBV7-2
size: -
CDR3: CASSLLVPPEQFF
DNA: TGTGCCAGCAGCTTACTAGTCCCGCCCGAGCAGTTCTTC

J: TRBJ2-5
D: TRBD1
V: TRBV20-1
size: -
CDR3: CSVLLTGQETQYF
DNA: TGCAGTGTCCTACTGACAGGGCAAGAGACCCAGTACTTC